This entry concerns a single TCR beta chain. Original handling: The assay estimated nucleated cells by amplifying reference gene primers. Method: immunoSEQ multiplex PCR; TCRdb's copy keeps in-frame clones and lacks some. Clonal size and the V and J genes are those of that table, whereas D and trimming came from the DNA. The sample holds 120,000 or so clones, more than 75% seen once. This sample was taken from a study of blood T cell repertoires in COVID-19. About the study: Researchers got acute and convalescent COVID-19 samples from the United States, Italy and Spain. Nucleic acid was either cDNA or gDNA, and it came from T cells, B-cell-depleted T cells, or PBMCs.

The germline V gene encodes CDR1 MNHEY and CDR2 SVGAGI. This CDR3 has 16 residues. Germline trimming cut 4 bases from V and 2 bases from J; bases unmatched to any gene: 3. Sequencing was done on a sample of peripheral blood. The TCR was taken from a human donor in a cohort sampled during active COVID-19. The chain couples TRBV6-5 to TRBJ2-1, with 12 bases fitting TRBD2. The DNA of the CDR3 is TGTGCCAGCAGTTTACTAGCGGGAGGAGCCTACAATGAGCAGTTCTTC. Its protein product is CASSLLAGGAYNEQFF.